This paragraph covers one TCR beta chain sequence. Its antigen is not identified. This record belongs to a study of CXCR3-negative and CXCR3-positive naive CD8 T cells. Findings and limits, study-wide: Memory CD8+ cells showed much lower diversity, while both naive subsets displayed comparably high diversity. Partly lower CXCR3 expression followed cryopreservation, and most assays relied on fresh PBMCs.

The TRB cDNA libraries were prepared by 5' RACE with UMI labels. After re-calling the 5' RACE reads, TCRdb lists one entry per CDR3 protein, DNA absent. Its listing shows about 120,000 distinct CDR3 sequences. In germline, CDR1 is WSHSY, CDR2 SAAADI. This CDR3 has 16 residues. This TCR came from a human donor in good health. Some clones in this sample may be carry-over from other donors' samples. This chain joins TRBV10-2 and TRBJ1-5. Sequencing used naive CXCR3- CD8+ T cells from blood. Subset in this sample: CD45RO-CCR7+CD27+CD95- naive CD8+ T cells lacking CXCR3 (TNR3-). The CDR3 loop reads CASRESGGEGNQPQHF.